The sequence of this T cell receptor beta chain was determined in a study of T-cell memory formation after mild COVID-19. Across the whole study: Across donors, TCR clusters were largely donor specific. Study findings and constraints: Largely, contracting CD4+ clones fell within CM and EM, and contracting CD8+ clones within EMRA. Balance between CD4 and CD8 was seen in clones contracting day 15 to 85, and a CD4+ lean was seen in later expanders.

The V segment lost 3 bases and the J segment 4 bases; nucleotides outside the gene matches: 12. From germline, CDR1 is LNHDA and CDR2 SQIVND (reference sequence). CDR3 size: 16 residues. Using its own MiXCR run on the 5' RACE reads, TCRdb lists one record per CDR3 protein. The sample has fewer than 140,000 distinct CDR3 sequences; 15% to 20% are singletons. This clonotype was seen more than once but under ten times. The antigen is unknown. The sample taken for sequencing was PBMCs or a T cell subset sorted from them (not recorded which). The clonotype originates from an adult woman who had mild COVID-19 (a few samples of this study predate the infection). Cell type and time point are not known. The chain combines TRBV19 with TRBJ2-7; 7 bases match TRBD1. The CDR3 here is CASSIEGAEESYEQYF. The CDR3 region has the DNA TGTGCCAGTAGTATTGAGGGGGCCGAGGAGTCTTACGAGCAGTACTTC.